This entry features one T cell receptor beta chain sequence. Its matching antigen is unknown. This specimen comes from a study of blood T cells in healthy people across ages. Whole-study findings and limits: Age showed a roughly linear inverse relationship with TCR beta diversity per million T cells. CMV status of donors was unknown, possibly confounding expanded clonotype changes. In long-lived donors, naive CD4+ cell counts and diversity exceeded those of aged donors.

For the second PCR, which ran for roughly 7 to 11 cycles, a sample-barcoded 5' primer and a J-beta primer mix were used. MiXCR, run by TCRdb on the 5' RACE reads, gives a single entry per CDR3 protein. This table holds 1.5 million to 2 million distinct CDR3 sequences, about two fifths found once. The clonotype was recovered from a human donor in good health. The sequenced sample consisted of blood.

The CDR3 protein is CASRKDRGETQYF. The DNA for the CDR3 is TGCGCCAGCAGGAAAGACAGGGGCGAGACCCAGTACTTC. This chain joins TRBV5-1 and TRBJ2-5; 8 bases line up with TRBD1. The CDR3 length is 13 residues. From germline, CDR1 is SGHRS and CDR2 YFSETQ. V gave up 5 bases and J gave up 5 bases; unmatched junction bases: 5.